Below are 11 T cell receptor beta chains sequenced from a single sample in a study of T cell repertoires in cytomegalovirus infection. Their cognate antigens are unknown. TCRdb re-called the reads through MiXCR, storing one row per CDR3 protein. The sample consists of roughly 730,000 distinct CDR3 sequences, 30% to 35% of them appearing once. The sequencing here drew on cultured PBMCs, taken from culture after CMV antigen stimulation. The receptor source for this set is a human donor in good health (CMV status not recorded). Some clones in this sample may be carry-over from other donors' samples.

This clonotype was seen many times. The rearrangement links TRBV7-6 to TRBJ2-5; D may match TRBD1 or TRBD2 (5 bases each). The V end was cut by 0 bases, the J end by 5 bases, with 7 bases between. The CDR3 has 13 residues. CDR1 SGHVS and CDR2 FNYEAQ come from the germline V gene. This CDR3 reads CASSLAEGETQYF. The DNA of the CDR3 is TGTGCCAGCAGCTTAGCTGAGGGGGAGACCCAGTACTTC.

V is TRBV28 and J is TRBJ2-5; D ambiguous. This CDR3 comprises 14 residues. Trimming removed 5 bases at V and 5 bases at J, with 15 bases between. The germline V gene has CDR1 MDHEN and CDR2 SYDVKM. CDR3 nucleotide sequence: TGTGCCAGCAGTCCGTACAGCCTCGGGGAGACCCAGTACTTC. This translates into CASSPYSLGETQYF.

V gene TRBV20-1 combines with J gene TRBJ2-3; D is perhaps TRBD1 (6 bases). V lost 1 base to trimming and J lost 1 base, with 9 bases between them. The CDR3 covers 14 residues. From germline, CDR1 is DFQATT and CDR2 SNEGSKA (reference sequence). CDR3 residues: CSARGAGGTDTQYF. The CDR3 coding sequence is TGCAGTGCTAGAGGGGCAGGGGGCACAGATACGCAGTATTTT.

Ten or more counts support this clonotype. This chain uses TRBV7-8 with TRBJ1-1, with TRBD1 matching over 7 bases. There are 15 residues in the CDR3. V gave up 1 base and J gave up 3 bases; unmatched junction bases: 5. Germline CDR1 reads SGHVS; CDR2 reads FQNEAQ. The CDR3: CASSLGRRGDTEAFF. CDR3 coding DNA: TGTGCCAGCAGCTTAGGTCGCAGGGGGGACACTGAAGCTTTCTTT. The entire variable domain, with the rest obtained from reference TRBV7-8 and TRBJ1-1, is as follows: GAGVSQSPRYKVAKRGQDVALRCDPISGHVSLFWYQQALGQGPEFLTYFQNEAQLDKSGLPSDRFFAERPEGSVSTLKIQRTQQEDSAVYLCASSLGRRGDTEAFFGQGTRLTVV.

The chain couples TRBV12-5 to TRBJ2-7, with D possibly matching TRBD1 (8 bases). V lost 0 bases, J lost 5 bases, and 20 bases lay in between. CDR1 and CDR2 from the germline V gene are LGHNT and FRNRAP. The CDR3 is 17 residues long. The CDR3 nucleotides are TGTGCTAGTGGTTTGGTAACGGGAGGACAGGGAGGCGACGAGCAGTACTTC. Protein product: CASGLVTGGQGGDEQYF.

This clonotype was picked up a small number of times. The chain recombines TRBV7-6 with TRBJ2-7; 7 bases align to TRBD1. The CDR3 runs to 15 residues. Germline trimming cut 5 bases from V and 6 bases from J; bases unmatched to any gene: 13. The V gene's germline CDR1 is SGHVS and CDR2 FNYEAQ. CDR3 bases: TGTGCCAGCAGCCCCCGGACAGGTTTATCCGGCGAGCAGTACTTC. The encoded protein is CASSPRTGLSGEQYF.

The rearrangement links TRBV7-2 to TRBJ2-3; a possible D gene is TRBD1 (6 bases). The V gene's germline CDR1 is SGHTA and CDR2 FQGNSA. V was cut by 8 bases and J by 1 base, with 10 bases left in between. CDR3 size: 13 residues. Written as DNA, the CDR3 is TGTGCCAGCGCACAGGGCGGCACAGATACGCAGTATTTT. It codes for CASAQGGTDTQYF.

V and J are TRBV27 and TRBJ2-1; possible D gene TRBD2, 5 bases. CDR3 length: 12 amino acids. Trimming took 10 bases from V and 2 from J, leaving 9 bases between them. Per the germline V gene, CDR1 is MNHEY and CDR2 is SMNVEV (reference sequence). The CDR3 DNA sequence: TGTGCCACGGGGAAAGCCTACAATGAGCAGTTCTTC. Amino acids: CATGKAYNEQFF.

This clonotype was counted many times. The chain recombines TRBV6-1 with TRBJ2-7; 11 bases agree with TRBD1. This CDR3 contains 17 residues. Germline V gene sequence: CDR1 MNHNS, CDR2 SASEGT. Germline trimming cut 2 bases from V and 4 bases from J; bases unmatched to any gene: 10. The CDR3 reads CASSEPFGQGARYEQYF. The CDR3 DNA sequence: TGTGCCAGCAGTGAACCTTTCGGACAGGGGGCCCGATACGAGCAGTACTTC.

The rearrangement joins TRBV19 to TRBJ2-5, with D possibly matching TRBD1 (5 bases). Trimming pared 11 bases from V and 5 bases from J, leaving 21 bases between. CDR3 length equals 14 residues. Germline V CDR1 and CDR2: LNHDA, SQIVND (reference sequence). The CDR3 spells CASSAQGGDETQYF. DNA of the CDR3: TGTGCCTCAAGCGCCCAGGGTGGGGATGAGACCCAGTACTTC.

The chain is built from TRBV29-1 and TRBJ2-1; 8 positions agree with TRBD1. Germline loops: CDR1 SQVTM, CDR2 ANQGSEA. This CDR3 is 13 amino acids long. Losses at the gene ends were 7 bases for V and 2 bases for J; bases not matched to a gene: 4. CDR3 protein: CSGGQGAYNEQFF. In DNA, the CDR3 is TGCAGCGGCGGACAGGGCGCCTACAATGAGCAGTTCTTC.